These 5 T cell receptor beta chains originate from one sample sequenced in a study of CD8+ T cells in alopecia areata. Reverse transcription of extracted RNA yielded cDNA, which provided the sequencing template. Assay used: immunoSEQ multiplex PCR; TCRdb lists only in-frame clones, some missing. The profile covers 200,000 to 250,000 clones, with roughly three fifths appearing a single time and roughly 5.3% taken by the ten largest. The sample taken for sequencing was CD8+ T cells sorted from blood. These receptors were obtained from a human donor in good health.

The chain links TRBV6-5 to TRBJ1-2, with D unresolved. The CDR3 runs 15 residues. Per germline, CDR1 MNHEY and CDR2 SVGAGI. The V end was cut by 0 bases, the J end by 2 bases, with 10 bases between. CDR3 amino acids: CASSYSLRPNYGYTF. CDR3 coding DNA: TGTGCCAGCAGTTACTCGTTGCGTCCCAACTATGGCTACACCTTC.

CDR3 DNA: TGTGCCAGCAGCTTGGGAGAACGGCAGGGGGACTATGGCTACACCTTC. It codes for CASSLGERQGDYGYTF. This rearrangement joins TRBV5-6 to TRBJ1-2, with 7 nucleotides matching TRBD1. The CDR3 sequence is 16 residues long. V trimming: 0 bases; J trimming: 3 bases; junction bases outside the gene matches: 8. The germline V gene encodes CDR1 SGHDT and CDR2 YYEEEE.

The rearrangement links TRBV25-1 to TRBJ2-7; D may be TRBD1 or TRBD2 (5 bases each). Germline CDR1 and CDR2: MGHDK and SYGVNS. V lost 0 bases and J 6 bases, leaving 12 bases between the germline ends. CDR3 length equals 14 residues. The CDR3 DNA is TGTGCCAGCAGTGAATATATGGGGGTCGCCGAGCAGTACTTC. Translated, it gives CASSEYMGVAEQYF.

The J gene is TRBJ2-5, the V gene TRBV6-5; either TRBD1 or TRBD2 may fit D (5 bases each). V was cut by 6 bases and J by 5 bases, with 16 bases left in between. The CDR3 runs to 14 residues. CDR1 and CDR2 (germline): MNHEY, SVGAGI. CDR3 loop: CASSRTGPWETQYF. The CDR3 bases are TGTGCCAGCAGCCGTACGGGGCCGTGGGAGACCCAGTACTTC.

In this sample, this clone turned up a few times. V and J are TRBV19 and TRBJ1-1; 8 bases agree with TRBD1. Germline values: CDR1 LNHDA, CDR2 SQIVND (reference sequence). This CDR3 is 14 amino acids long. The ends lost 5 bases at V and 0 bases at J; junction bases unmatched: 2. The CDR3, as DNA: TGTGCCAGTAGTCCGGGACAGGTGAACACTGAAGCTTTCTTT. Translated, it gives CASSPGQVNTEAFF.